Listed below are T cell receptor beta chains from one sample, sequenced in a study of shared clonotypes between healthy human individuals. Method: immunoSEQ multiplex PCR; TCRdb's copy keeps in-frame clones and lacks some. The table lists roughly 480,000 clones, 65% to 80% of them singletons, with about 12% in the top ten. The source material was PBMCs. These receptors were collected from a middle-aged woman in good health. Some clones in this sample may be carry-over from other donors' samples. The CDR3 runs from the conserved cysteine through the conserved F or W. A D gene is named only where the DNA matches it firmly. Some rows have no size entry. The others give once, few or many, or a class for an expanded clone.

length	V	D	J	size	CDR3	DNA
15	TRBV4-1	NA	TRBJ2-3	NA	CASSPHGLSADTQYF	TGCGCCAGCAGCCCCCATGGGCTTTCTGCGGATACGCAGTATTTT
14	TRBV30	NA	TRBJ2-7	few	CAWTGDDWSYEQYF	TGTGCCTGGACCGGGGACGACTGGTCATACGAGCAGTACTTC
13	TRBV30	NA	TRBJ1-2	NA	CAWSVQGRVGYTF	TGTGCCTGGAGTGTACAGGGACGGGTCGGCTACACCTTC
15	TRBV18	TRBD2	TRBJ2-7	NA	CASSPPGLAGYEQYF	TGTGCCAGCTCACCCCCGGGACTAGCGGGCTACGAGCAGTACTTC
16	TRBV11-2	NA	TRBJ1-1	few	CASSLELAGLNTEAFF	TGTGCCAGCAGCTTAGAACTTGCAGGGCTGAACACTGAAGCTTTCTTT
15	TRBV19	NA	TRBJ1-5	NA	CASRFSGPQGQPQHF	TGTGCCAGTAGGTTTTCGGGACCTCAAGGTCAGCCCCAGCATTTT
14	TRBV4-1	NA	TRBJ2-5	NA	CASSQVGSLAAQYF	TGCGCCAGCAGCCAAGTGGGCAGTTTGGCGGCCCAGTACTTC
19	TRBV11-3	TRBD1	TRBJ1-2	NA	CASSLAVSLTGGDLYGYTF	TGTGCCAGCAGCTTAGCAGTCAGTTTAACAGGGGGCGACTTGTATGGCTACACCTTC
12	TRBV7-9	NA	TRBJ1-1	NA	CASSFDYSEAFF	TGTGCCAGCAGCTTTGACTACAGTGAAGCTTTCTTT
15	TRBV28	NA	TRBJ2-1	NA	CASSLWGRLYNEQFF	TGTGCCAGCAGTTTATGGGGCAGGTTGTACAATGAGCAGTTCTTC
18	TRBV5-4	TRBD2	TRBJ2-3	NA	CASSLGGPLARKSDTQYF	TGTGCCAGCAGCTTGGGGGGCCCACTAGCGCGCAAGTCTGATACGCAGTATTTT
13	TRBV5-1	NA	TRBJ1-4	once	CASSPTIEEKLFF	TGCGCCAGCAGTCCGACAATTGAAGAAAAACTGTTTTTT
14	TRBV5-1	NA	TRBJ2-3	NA	CASSLGGNTDTQYF	TGCGCCAGCAGCTTAGGCGGGAACACAGATACGCAGTATTTT
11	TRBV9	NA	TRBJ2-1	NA	CASSDMDEQFF	TGTGCCAGCAGCGATATGGATGAGCAGTTCTTC
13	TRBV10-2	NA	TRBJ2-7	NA	CASRSSTSYEQYF	TGCGCCAGCAGAAGCAGCACTTCCTACGAGCAGTACTTC
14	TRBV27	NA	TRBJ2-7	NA	CASSKTTWPYEQYF	TGTGCCAGCAGTAAGACTACCTGGCCCTACGAGCAGTACTTC
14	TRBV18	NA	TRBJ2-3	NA	CASSPQTRGDTQYF	TGTGCCAGCTCACCACAGACCCGGGGGGATACGCAGTATTTT
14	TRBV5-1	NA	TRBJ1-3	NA	CASSFGRGGNTIYF	TGCGCCAGCAGCTTCGGAAGGGGTGGAAACACCATATATTTT
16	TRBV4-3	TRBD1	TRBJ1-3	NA	CASSQDSGQGRNTIYF	TGCGCCAGCAGCCAAGATAGCGGACAGGGCCGAAACACCATATATTTT
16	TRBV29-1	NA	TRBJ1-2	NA	CSVEDRGLRKHYGYTF	TGCAGCGTTGAAGATCGTGGACTCCGGAAACACTATGGCTACACCTTC
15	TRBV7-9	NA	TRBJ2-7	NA	CASSSPGAYSYEQYF	TGTGCCAGCAGCTCACCCGGGGCGTACTCCTACGAGCAGTACTTC
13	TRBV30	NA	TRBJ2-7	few	CAWTPTTFHEQYF	TGTGCCTGGACACCCACCACATTCCACGAGCAGTACTTC
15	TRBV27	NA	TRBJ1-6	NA	CASSFGTFRGSPLHF	TGTGCCAGCAGTTTCGGGACCTTTAGAGGTTCACCCCTCCACTTT
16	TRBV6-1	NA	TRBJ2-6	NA	CASSEQGTAGANVLTF	TGTGCCAGCAGTGAACAGGGGACGGCCGGGGCCAACGTCCTGACTTTC
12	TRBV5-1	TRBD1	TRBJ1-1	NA	CASSVRGTEAFF	TGCGCCAGCAGCGTCAGGGGGACTGAAGCTTTCTTT
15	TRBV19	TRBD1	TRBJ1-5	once	CASSTGQVFNQPQHF	TGTGCCAGTAGTACGGGACAGGTATTCAATCAGCCCCAGCATTTT
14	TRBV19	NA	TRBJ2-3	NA	CASSSKGDTDTQYF	TGTGCCAGTAGTAGTAAGGGAGACACAGATACGCAGTATTTT
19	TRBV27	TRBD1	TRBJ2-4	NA	CASSPQKGQGIKAKNIQYF	TGTGCCAGCAGTCCCCAGAAGGGACAGGGGATTAAAGCCAAAAACATTCAGTACTTC
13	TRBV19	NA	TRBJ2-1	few	CASALDFDGEQFF	TGTGCCAGTGCGTTGGACTTTGACGGTGAGCAGTTCTTC
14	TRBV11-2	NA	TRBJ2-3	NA	CASTSGFSTDTQYF	TGTGCCAGCACCTCGGGGTTTAGCACAGATACGCAGTATTTT
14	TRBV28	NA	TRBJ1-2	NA	CAKNRGSPNYGYTF	TGTGCCAAAAATAGGGGTAGCCCTAACTATGGCTACACCTTC
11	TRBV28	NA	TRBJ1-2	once	CAIDRGYGYTF	TGTGCCATTGACCGGGGATATGGCTACACCTTC
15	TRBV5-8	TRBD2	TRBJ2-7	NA	CASSFSTSGTYEQYF	TGTGCCAGCAGCTTCAGTACTAGCGGGACGTACGAGCAGTACTTC
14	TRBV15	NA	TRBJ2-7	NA	CATSRDRLEHEQYF	TGTGCCACCAGCAGAGATCGGCTAGAGCACGAGCAGTACTTC
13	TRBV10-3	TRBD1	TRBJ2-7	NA	CATKDRGEGEQYF	TGTGCCACAAAGGACAGGGGAGAAGGGGAGCAGTACTTC
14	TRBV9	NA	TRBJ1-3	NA	CASSASPLYDTIYF	TGTGCCAGCAGCGCCAGCCCCTTATATGACACCATATATTTT
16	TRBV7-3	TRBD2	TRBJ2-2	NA	CASSRLSGRGTGELFF	TGTGCCAGCAGCCGTCTTAGCGGGAGGGGGACCGGGGAGCTGTTTTTT
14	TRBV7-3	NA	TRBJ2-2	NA	CASSRDLNTGELFF	TGTGCCAGCAGCCGGGACTTAAACACCGGGGAGCTGTTTTTT
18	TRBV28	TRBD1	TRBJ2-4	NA	CASSPGPRQGAAKNIQYF	TGTGCCAGCAGCCCGGGGCCCCGACAGGGGGCGGCCAAAAACATTCAGTACTTC
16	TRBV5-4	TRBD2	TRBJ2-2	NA	CASSLRLAMNTGELFF	TGTGCCAGCAGCCTTAGACTAGCGATGAACACCGGGGAGCTGTTTTTT
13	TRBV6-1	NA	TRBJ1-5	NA	CASKTDSNQPQHF	TGTGCCAGCAAGACAGATAGCAATCAGCCCCAGCATTTT
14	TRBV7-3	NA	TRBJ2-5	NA	CASSLTGAQETQYF	TGTGCCAGCAGCTTAACGGGAGCCCAAGAGACCCAGTACTTC
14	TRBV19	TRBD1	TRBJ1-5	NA	CASSLQGGNQPQHF	TGTGCCAGTAGCTTACAGGGGGGGAATCAGCCCCAGCATTTT
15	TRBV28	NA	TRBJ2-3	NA	CASSSPPGGTDTQYF	TGTGCCAGCAGTTCTCCTCCGGGGGGCACAGATACGCAGTATTTT
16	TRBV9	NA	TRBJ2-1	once	CASSLPLSAYYNEQFF	TGTGCCAGCAGCTTACCGCTATCCGCGTACTACAATGAGCAGTTCTTC
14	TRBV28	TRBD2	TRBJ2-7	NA	CASVNSGSSYEQYF	TGTGCCAGCGTAAATAGCGGGAGTTCCTACGAGCAGTACTTC
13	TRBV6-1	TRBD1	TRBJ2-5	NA	CASSGRGRETQYF	TGTGCCAGCAGTGGTAGGGGGCGTGAGACCCAGTACTTC
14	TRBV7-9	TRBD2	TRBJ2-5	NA	CASSRPAGEETQYF	TGTGCCAGCAGCCGGCCAGCGGGGGAAGAGACCCAGTACTTC
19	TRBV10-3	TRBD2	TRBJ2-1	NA	CAISDPGTSGRGSYNEQFF	TGTGCCATCAGTGACCCCGGGACTAGCGGGAGGGGTTCCTACAATGAGCAGTTCTTC
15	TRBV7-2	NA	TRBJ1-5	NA	CASSLIRDSNQPQHF	TGTGCCAGCAGCTTAATTCGGGACAGCAATCAGCCCCAGCATTTT
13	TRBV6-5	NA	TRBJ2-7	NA	CASSPQGVYEQYF	TGTGCCAGCAGTCCACAGGGAGTCTACGAGCAGTACTTC
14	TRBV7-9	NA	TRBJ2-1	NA	CASSLGLGGNEQFF	TGTGCCAGCAGCTTAGGTCTCGGTGGCAATGAGCAGTTCTTC
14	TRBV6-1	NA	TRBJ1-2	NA	CASSEASGFSGYTF	TGTGCCAGCAGTGAAGCGTCCGGGTTTTCTGGCTACACCTTC
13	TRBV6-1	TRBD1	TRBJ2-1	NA	CASSDRQGARMFF	TGTGCCAGCAGTGATCGACAGGGGGCGCGGATGTTCTTC
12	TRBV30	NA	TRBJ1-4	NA	CAWGQSFEKLFF	TGTGCCTGGGGGCAGAGTTTCGAAAAACTGTTTTTT